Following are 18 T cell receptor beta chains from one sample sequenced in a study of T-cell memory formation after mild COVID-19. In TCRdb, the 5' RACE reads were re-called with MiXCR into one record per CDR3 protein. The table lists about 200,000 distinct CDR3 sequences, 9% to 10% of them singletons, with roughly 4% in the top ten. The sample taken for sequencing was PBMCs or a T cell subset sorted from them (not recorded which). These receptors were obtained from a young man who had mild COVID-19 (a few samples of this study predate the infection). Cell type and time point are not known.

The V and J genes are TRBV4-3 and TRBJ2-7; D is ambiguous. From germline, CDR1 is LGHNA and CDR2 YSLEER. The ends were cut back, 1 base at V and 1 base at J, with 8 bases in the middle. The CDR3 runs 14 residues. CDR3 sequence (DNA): TGCGCCAGCAGCCAAGGCATTGATTCCTACGAGCAGTACTTC. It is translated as CASSQGIDSYEQYF.

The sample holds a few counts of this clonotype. DNA for the CDR3: TGCAGTGCTAGAGAGGGACAGGGACACTACGAGCAGTACGTC. It is translated as CSAREGQGHYEQYV. This chain connects TRBV20-1 to TRBJ2-7, with 9 bases matching TRBD1. From germline, CDR1 is DFQATT and CDR2 SNEGSKA (reference sequence). This CDR3 is built from 14 residues. With V trimmed by 0 bases and J by 3 bases, 3 bases remained unmatched.

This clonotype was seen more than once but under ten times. The CDR3 loop is CASSEYKNYGYTF. The CDR3 DNA reads TGTGCCAGCAGTGAATACAAAAACTATGGCTACACCTTC. The V call is TRBV25-1, the J call TRBJ1-2; no clear D. V dropped 0 bases and J dropped 2 bases, with 4 bases sitting between them. Germline CDR1 reads MGHDK; CDR2 reads SYGVNS. CDR3 size: 13 residues.

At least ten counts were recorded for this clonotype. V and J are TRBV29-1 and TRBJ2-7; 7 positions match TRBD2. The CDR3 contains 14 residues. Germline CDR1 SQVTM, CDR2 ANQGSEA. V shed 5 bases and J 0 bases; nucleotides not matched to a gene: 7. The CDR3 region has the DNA TGCAGCGTTTCGCCTCCGGGGGGCTCCTACGAGCAGTACTTC. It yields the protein CSVSPPGGSYEQYF.

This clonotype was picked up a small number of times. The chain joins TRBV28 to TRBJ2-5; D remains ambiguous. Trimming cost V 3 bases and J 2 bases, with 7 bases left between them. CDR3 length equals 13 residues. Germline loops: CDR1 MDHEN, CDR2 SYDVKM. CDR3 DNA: TGTGCCAGCAGTTTTCCGGCTCAAGAGACCCAGTACTTC. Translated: CASSFPAQETQYF. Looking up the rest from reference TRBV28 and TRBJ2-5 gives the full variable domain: DVKVTQSSRYLVKRTGEKVFLECVQDMDHENMFWYRQDPGLGLRLIYFSYDVKMKEKGDIPEGYSVSREKKERFSLILESASTNQTSMYLCASSFPAQETQYFGPGTRLLVL.

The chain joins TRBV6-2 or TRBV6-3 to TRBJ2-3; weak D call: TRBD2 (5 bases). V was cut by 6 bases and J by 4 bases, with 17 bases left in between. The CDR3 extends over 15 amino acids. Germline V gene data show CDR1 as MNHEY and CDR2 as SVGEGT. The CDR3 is CASSPPRGFADTQYF. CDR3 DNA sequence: TGTGCCAGCAGCCCTCCCCGCGGGTTCGCAGATACGCAGTATTTT.

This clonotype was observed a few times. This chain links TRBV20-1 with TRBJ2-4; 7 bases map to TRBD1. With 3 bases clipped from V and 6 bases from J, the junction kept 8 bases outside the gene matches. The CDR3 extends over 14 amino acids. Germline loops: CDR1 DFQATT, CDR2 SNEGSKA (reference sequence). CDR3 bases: TGCAGTGCTAGGGCGACAGGGTCCGGAAACATTCAGTACTTC. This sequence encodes CSARATGSGNIQYF.

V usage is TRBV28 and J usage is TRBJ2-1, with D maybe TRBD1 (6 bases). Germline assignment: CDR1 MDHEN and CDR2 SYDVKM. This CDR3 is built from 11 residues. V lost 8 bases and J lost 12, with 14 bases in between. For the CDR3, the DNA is TGTGCCAGCTCTCAGGGGAGAGGGCAGTTCTTC. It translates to CASSQGRGQFF.

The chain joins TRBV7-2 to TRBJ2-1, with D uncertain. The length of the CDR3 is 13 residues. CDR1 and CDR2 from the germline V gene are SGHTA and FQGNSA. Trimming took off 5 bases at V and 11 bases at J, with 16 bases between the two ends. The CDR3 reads CASSLPPSKKQFF. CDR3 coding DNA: TGTGCCAGCAGCCTGCCCCCCTCGAAGAAGCAGTTCTTC.

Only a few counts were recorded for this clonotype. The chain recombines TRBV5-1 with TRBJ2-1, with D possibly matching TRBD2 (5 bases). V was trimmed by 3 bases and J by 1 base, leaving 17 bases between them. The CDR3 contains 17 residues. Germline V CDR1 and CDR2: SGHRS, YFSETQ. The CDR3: CASSSRGSGRSYNEQFF. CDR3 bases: TGCGCCAGCAGCTCCCGCGGGTCCGGCCGGTCCTACAATGAGCAGTTCTTC.

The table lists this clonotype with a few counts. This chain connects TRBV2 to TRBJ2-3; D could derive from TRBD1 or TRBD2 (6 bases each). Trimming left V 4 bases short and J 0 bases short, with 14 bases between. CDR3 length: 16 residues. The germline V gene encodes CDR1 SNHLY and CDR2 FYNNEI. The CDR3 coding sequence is TGTGCCAGCAGTGGGGGGGCAAGCCTGAGCACAGATACGCAGTATTTT. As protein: CASSGGASLSTDTQYF.

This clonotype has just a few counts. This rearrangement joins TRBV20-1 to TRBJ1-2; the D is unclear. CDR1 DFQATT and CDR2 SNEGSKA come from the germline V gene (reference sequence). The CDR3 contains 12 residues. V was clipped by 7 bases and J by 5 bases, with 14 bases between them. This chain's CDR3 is CSVRGGIYGYTF. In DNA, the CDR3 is TGCAGTGTTCGGGGAGGCATTTATGGCTACACCTTC.

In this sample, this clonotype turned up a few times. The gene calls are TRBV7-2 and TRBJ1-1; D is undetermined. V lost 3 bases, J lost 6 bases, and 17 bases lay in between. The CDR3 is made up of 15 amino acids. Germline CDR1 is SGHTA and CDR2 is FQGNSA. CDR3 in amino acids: CASSFQQLIGSEAFF. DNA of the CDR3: TGTGCCAGCAGCTTCCAACAGCTCATCGGGTCTGAAGCTTTCTTT.

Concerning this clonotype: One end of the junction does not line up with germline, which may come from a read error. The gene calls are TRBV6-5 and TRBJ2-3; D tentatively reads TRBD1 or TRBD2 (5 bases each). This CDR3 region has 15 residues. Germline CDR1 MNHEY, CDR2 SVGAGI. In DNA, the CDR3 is TGTGCAAGCAGTTATTATAGTAGAGGGGCAGATACGCAGTATTTT. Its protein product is CASSYYSRGADTQYF.

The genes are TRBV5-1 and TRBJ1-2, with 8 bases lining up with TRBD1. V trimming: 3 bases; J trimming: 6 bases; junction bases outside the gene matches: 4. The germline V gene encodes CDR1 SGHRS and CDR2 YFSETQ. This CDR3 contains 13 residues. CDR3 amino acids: CASSSLDRDGYTF. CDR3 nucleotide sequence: TGCGCCAGCAGCTCGTTGGACAGGGATGGCTACACCTTC.

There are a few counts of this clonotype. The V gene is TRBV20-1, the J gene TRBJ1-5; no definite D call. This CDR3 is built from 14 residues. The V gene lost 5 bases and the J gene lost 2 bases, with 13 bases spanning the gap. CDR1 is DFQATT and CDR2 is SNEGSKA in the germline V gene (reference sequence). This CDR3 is CSARTRLGNQPQHF. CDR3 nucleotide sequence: TGCAGTGCTCGGACTCGGCTAGGCAATCAGCCCCAGCATTTT.

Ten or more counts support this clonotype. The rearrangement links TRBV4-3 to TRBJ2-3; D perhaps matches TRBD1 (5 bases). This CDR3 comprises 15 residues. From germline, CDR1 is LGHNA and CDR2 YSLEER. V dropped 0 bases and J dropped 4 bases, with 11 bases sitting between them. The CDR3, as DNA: TGCGCCAGCAGCCAAGAGGGGCGTTCGGCAGATACGCAGTATTTT. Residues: CASSQEGRSADTQYF.

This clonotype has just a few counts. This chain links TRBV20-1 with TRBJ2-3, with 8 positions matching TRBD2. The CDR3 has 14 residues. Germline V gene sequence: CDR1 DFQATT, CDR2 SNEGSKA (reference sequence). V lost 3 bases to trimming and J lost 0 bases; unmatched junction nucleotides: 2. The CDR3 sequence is CSASRGRSTDTQYF. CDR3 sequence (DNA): TGCAGTGCTAGTCGCGGGAGGAGCACAGATACGCAGTATTTT.